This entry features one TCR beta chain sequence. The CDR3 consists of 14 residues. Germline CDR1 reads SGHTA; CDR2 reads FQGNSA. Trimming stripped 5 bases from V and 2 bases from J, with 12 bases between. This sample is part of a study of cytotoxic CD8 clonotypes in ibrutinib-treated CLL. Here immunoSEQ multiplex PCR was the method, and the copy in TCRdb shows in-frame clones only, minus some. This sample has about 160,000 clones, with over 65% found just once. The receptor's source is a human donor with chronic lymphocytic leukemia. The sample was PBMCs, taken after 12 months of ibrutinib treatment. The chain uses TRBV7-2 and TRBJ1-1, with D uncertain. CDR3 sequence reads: CASSPSGLNTEAFF. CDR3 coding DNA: TGTGCCAGCAGCCCAAGTGGATTAAACACTGAAGCTTTCTTT.